This T cell receptor (beta chain) was identified in a study of T cells in narcolepsy. Clones were read by immunoSEQ multiplex PCR, and TCRdb kept only the in-frame ones, dropping some. The profile shows fewer than 30,000 clones, approximately 86% of them singletons. Germline V gene sequence: CDR1 SGHNT, CDR2 YENEEA. This CDR3 has 13 residues. The V gene lost 5 bases and the J gene lost 8 bases, with 12 bases spanning the gap. The clonotype originates from a human donor with narcolepsy. Material: CD45RA- memory CD4+ T cells from PBMCs. The rearrangement uses TRBV11-3 and TRBJ2-2; D possibly matches TRBD1 or TRBD2 (5 bases each). CDR3 bases: TGTGCCAGCAGCCCTGGGACGACAGGGGAGCTGTTTTTT. It codes for CASSPGTTGELFF.